Shown below are 28 T cell receptor beta chains from a single sample sequenced in a study of blood T cell repertoires in COVID-19. Sequencing used immunoSEQ multiplex PCR; TCRdb keeps in-frame clones, though not all of them. The sample has 70,000 or so clones, around 79% seen once. Sample: peripheral blood. The receptors originated from a woman aged 65 to 85 with acute or convalescent COVID-19.

The CDR3: CASSIRTSGYNEQFF. In DNA, the CDR3 is TGTGCCAGCAGCATAAGGACTAGCGGCTACAATGAGCAGTTCTTC. The rearrangement links TRBV13 to TRBJ2-1, with 10 bases lining up with TRBD2. Germline V CDR1 and CDR2: PRHDT, FYEKMQ (reference sequence). Germline trimming cut 5 bases from V and 3 bases from J; bases unmatched to any gene: 4. The CDR3 runs to 15 residues.

The chain combines TRBV5-6 with TRBJ1-1, with D possibly matching TRBD1 (6 bases). The CDR3 extends over 15 amino acids. CDR1 and CDR2 (germline): SGHDT, YYEEEE. V dropped 0 bases and J dropped 5 bases, with 14 bases sitting between them. The CDR3 coding sequence is TGTGCCAGCAGCTTGGCCGGGGGGGCTCAAACTGAAGCTTTCTTT. This gives the protein CASSLAGGAQTEAFF.

The chain recombines TRBV2 with TRBJ2-3, with D tentatively TRBD1 (6 bases). Germline V gene sequence: CDR1 SNHLY, CDR2 FYNNEI. The CDR3 runs to 15 residues. V lost 4 bases, J lost 0 bases, and 11 bases lay in between. The chain's CDR3 is CASSVRGQSTDTQYF. The CDR3 nucleotides read TGTGCCAGCAGTGTACGAGGACAGAGCACAGATACGCAGTATTTT.

This chain links TRBV28 with TRBJ1-2, with 9 bases lining up with TRBD1. The CDR3 is made up of 15 amino acids. CDR1 is MDHEN, CDR2 SYDVKM, per germline. Trimming took 7 bases from V and 7 from J; bases not matched to a gene: 13. DNA of the CDR3: TGTGCCAGCATCAAGACGGACAGGGGAAGGGGTGGCTACACCTTC. Its translation is CASIKTDRGRGGYTF.

The chain has TRBV6-5 and TRBJ2-5; 9 nucleotides match TRBD2. After removal of 3 bases from V and 2 bases from J, the junction contained 7 bases not matched to a gene. Looked up from germline, CDR1 is MNHEY and CDR2 is SVGAGI. The CDR3 spans 16 residues. In DNA form, the CDR3 reads TGTGCCAGCAGTTATCTTGGCGGGGGGGCGCAAGAGACCCAGTACTTC. Protein sequence: CASSYLGGGAQETQYF.

The V gene is TRBV7-6, the J gene TRBJ2-2, with 8 nucleotides matching TRBD1. Trimming cost V 5 bases and J 6 bases; bases outside gene matches: 8. The CDR3 consists of 15 residues. Germline assignment: CDR1 SGHVS and CDR2 FNYEAQ. The CDR3: CASSRGQGIAGELFF. For the CDR3, the DNA is TGTGCCAGCAGCCGCGGACAGGGTATCGCCGGGGAGCTGTTTTTT.

This clone occurred a few times. The rearrangement uses TRBV7-3 and TRBJ1-6, with unresolved D. The germline gives CDR1 SGHTA, CDR2 FQGTGA. There are 15 residues in the CDR3. Between the trimmed V and J ends, which lost 2 bases and 8 bases, there was a span of 13 bases. In DNA, the CDR3 is TGTGCCAGCAGCTTACGCTCGATTGGAGATTCACCCCTCCACTTT. The encoded protein is CASSLRSIGDSPLHF.

J is TRBJ1-5 and V is TRBV6-1; a weak D match, TRBD1 (6 bases). The CDR3 extends over 19 amino acids. Germline values: CDR1 MNHNS, CDR2 SASEGT. V was clipped by 2 bases and J by 0 bases, with 20 bases between them. The CDR3 nucleotides are TGTGCCAGCAGTGAAAAGATCCTCGGGGGCGGGGGTAGCAATCAGCCCCAGCATTTT. Residues: CASSEKILGGGGSNQPQHF.

The V call is TRBV10-3, the J call TRBJ1-4, with TRBD1 matching over 7 bases. Germline V lookup: CDR1 ENHRY, CDR2 SYGVKD. Unmatched junction bases numbered 10, after V lost 2 bases and J lost 10 bases. The CDR3 runs 15 residues. The CDR3 protein is CAISEGQAQPGKLFF. CDR3 bases: TGTGCCATCAGTGAGGGACAGGCCCAACCGGGAAAACTGTTTTTT.

This clone was counted only a few times. The rearrangement joins TRBV7-8 to TRBJ1-1, with D possibly matching TRBD1 (5 bases). CDR1 SGHVS and CDR2 FQNEAQ come from the germline V gene. This CDR3 is 14 amino acids long. The V end lost 4 bases, the J end lost 4 bases, and 13 bases lay between the germline ends. CDR3 in amino acids: CASSWTRVGTEAFF. In DNA form, the CDR3 reads TGTGCCAGCAGCTGGACCAGGGTTGGCACTGAAGCTTTCTTT.

For the CDR3, the DNA is TGTGCCAGCAGCGTAGATGGCAGGGCTAACTATGGCTACACCTTC. It is translated as CASSVDGRANYGYTF. The V and J genes are TRBV9 and TRBJ1-2, with D possibly being TRBD1 (5 bases). Trimming cost V 0 bases and J 0 bases, with 9 bases left between them. The CDR3 is made up of 15 amino acids. Germline CDR1 is SGDLS and CDR2 is YYNGEE.

V and J are TRBV7-2 and TRBJ2-7; 10 bases are shared with TRBD1. CDR1 is SGHTA and CDR2 is FQGNSA in the germline V gene. The length of the CDR3 is 14 residues. The ends lost 5 bases at V and 5 bases at J; junction bases unmatched: 6. CDR3 region: CASSQRQGADEQYF. The CDR3 DNA reads TGTGCCAGCAGCCAAAGACAGGGGGCTGACGAGCAGTACTTC.

The chain links TRBV19 to TRBJ1-2, with 7 bases matching TRBD1. The V gene's germline CDR1 is LNHDA and CDR2 SQIVND (reference sequence). V gave up 7 bases and J gave up 4 bases; unmatched junction bases: 9. The length of the CDR3 is 14 residues. For the CDR3, the DNA is TGTGCCAGTAAACCGGACAGGCGAGGCTATGGCTACACCTTC. This translates into CASKPDRRGYGYTF. The entire variable domain, with the rest obtained from reference TRBV19 and TRBJ1-2, is as follows: DGGITQSPKYLFRKEGQNVTLSCEQNLNHDAMYWYRQDPGQGLRLIYYSQIVNDFQKGDIAEGYSVSREKKESFPLTVTSAQKNPTAFYLCASKPDRRGYGYTFGSGTRLTVV.

This clone was counted between two and nine times. V gene TRBV7-2 combines with J gene TRBJ2-5; the D gene is possibly TRBD1 (6 bases). The CDR3 is 15 residues long. Germline V gene sequence: CDR1 SGHTA, CDR2 FQGNSA. The V end was cut by 10 bases, the J end by 1 base, with 19 bases between. The CDR3 sequence is CATKRTGPPQETQYF. In DNA, the CDR3 is TGTGCCACGAAACGCACAGGGCCACCCCAAGAGACCCAGTACTTC.

V is TRBV4-2 and J is TRBJ1-2; D might be TRBD1 (6 bases). The CDR3 is 16 residues long. Germline V gene data show CDR1 as LGHNA and CDR2 as YNFKEQ. The V end was cut by 2 bases, the J end by 7 bases, with 20 bases between. CDR3 in DNA: TGTGCCAGCAGCCAACTCTCGGATACAGGGAGTTTTGGCTACACCTTC. Protein product: CASSQLSDTGSFGYTF.

This chain connects TRBV19 to TRBJ2-1; TRBD1 aligns across 10 bases. This CDR3 comprises 20 residues. With V trimmed by 8 bases and J by 7 bases, 26 bases remained unmatched. The germline V gene has CDR1 LNHDA and CDR2 SQIVND (reference sequence). CDR3 sequence (DNA): TGTGCCAGTTCCCTTCGGCGACAGGGGGCCGATACCCCACTAACTAATGAGCAGTTCTTC. As protein: CASSLRRQGADTPLTNEQFF.

The chain is built from TRBV5-8 and TRBJ1-5; 8 bases fit TRBD1. V was pared by 4 bases and J by 0 bases, with 3 bases of the junction left unmatched. Germline V gene lookup returns CDR1 SGHTS and CDR2 YDEGEE. The CDR3 has 15 amino acids. This CDR3 is CASSDRGYSNQPQHF. In nucleotides, the CDR3 is TGTGCCAGCAGCGACAGGGGATATAGCAATCAGCCCCAGCATTTT.

The chain employs TRBV19 and TRBJ1-4, with 8 nucleotides matching TRBD1. This CDR3 spans 17 amino acids. Germline values: CDR1 LNHDA, CDR2 SQIVND (reference sequence). The junction had 16 bases not matched to a gene; V was cut back by 9 bases and J by 4 bases. For the CDR3, the DNA is TGTGCCAGCAAATGGACAGGGAGCGGAAGAAGTAATGAAAAACTGTTTTTT. Protein: CASKWTGSGRSNEKLFF.

The chain carries TRBV2 and TRBJ2-3; 7 bases match TRBD2. The CDR3 runs to 14 residues. With 9 bases clipped from V and 4 bases from J, the junction kept 10 bases outside the gene matches. Germline V CDR1 and CDR2: SNHLY, FYNNEI. CDR3 in DNA: TGTGCCAGTGGGACGGCGGGAGTGGCAGATACGCAGTATTTT. Translated: CASGTAGVADTQYF.

The rearrangement joins TRBV28 to TRBJ1-4, with 8 bases identical to TRBD1. This CDR3 comprises 14 residues. With 5 bases clipped from V and 6 bases from J, the junction kept 5 bases outside the gene matches. The germline V gene encodes CDR1 MDHEN and CDR2 SYDVKM. In DNA form, the CDR3 reads TGTGCCAGCAGTAGACAGGGGATCCATGAAAAACTGTTTTTT. Translation gives CASSRQGIHEKLFF.

This sequence joins TRBV4-2 and TRBJ2-1, with 9 bases aligning to TRBD2. The length of the CDR3 is 16 residues. Germline V CDR1 and CDR2: LGHNA, YNFKEQ. V gave up 5 bases and J gave up 7 bases; unmatched junction bases: 12. This chain's CDR3 is CASSSNPRGGRNEQFF. The CDR3, as DNA: TGTGCCAGCAGCAGTAACCCGCGGGGGGGCAGAAATGAGCAGTTCTTC.

The chain carries TRBV2 and TRBJ2-1; a weak D match, TRBD1 (5 bases). The germline V gene encodes CDR1 SNHLY and CDR2 FYNNEI. The CDR3 runs 13 residues. Trimming took off 6 bases at V and 5 bases at J, with 11 bases between the two ends. CDR3 in DNA: TGTGCCAGCAGCTTAGACAGTAACAATGAGCAGTTCTTC. As protein: CASSLDSNNEQFF. The complete variable domain, with remaining parts taken from reference TRBV2 and TRBJ2-1, reads EPEVTQTPSHQVTQMGQEVILRCVPISNHLYFYWYRQILGQKVEFLVSFYNNEISEKSEIFDDQFSVERPDGSNFTLKIRSTKLEDSAMYFCASSLDSNNEQFFGPGTRLTVL.

The chain combines TRBV7-9 with TRBJ2-5; 9 nucleotides match TRBD1. The germline gives CDR1 SEHNR, CDR2 FQNEAQ (reference sequence). This CDR3 spans 15 amino acids. Unmatched junction bases numbered 9, after V lost 5 bases and J lost 5 bases. The CDR3: CASSPGTGLGETQYF. CDR3 in DNA: TGTGCCAGCAGCCCCGGGACAGGGTTGGGGGAGACCCAGTACTTC.

The chain is built from TRBV27 and TRBJ2-3; TRBD2 matches 8 bases. Looked up from germline, CDR1 is MNHEY and CDR2 is SMNVEV (reference sequence). This CDR3 has 17 amino acids. After removal of 1 base from V and 2 bases from J, the junction contained 8 bases not matched to a gene. Here the CDR3 DNA reads TGTGCCAGCAGTTTATTTGGCGGGGGGCCCCCCACAGATACGCAGTATTTT. This codes for CASSLFGGGPPTDTQYF.

Only a few counts were recorded for this clone. The chain combines TRBV15 with TRBJ1-1; tentative D call: TRBD1 (6 bases). The CDR3 spans 16 residues. Looked up from germline, CDR1 is LNHNV and CDR2 is YYDKDF (reference sequence). V gave up 0 bases and J gave up 1 base, with 12 bases separating them. CDR3 sequence (DNA): TGTGCCACCAGCAGAGAGGGGGCCAAGGGGAACACTGAAGCTTTCTTT. Encoded protein: CATSREGAKGNTEAFF.

The chain carries TRBV6-6 and TRBJ1-2; D not certain. From germline, CDR1 is MNHNY and CDR2 SVGAGI (reference sequence). Trimming removed 4 bases at V and 3 bases at J, with 12 bases between. The CDR3 extends over 14 amino acids. The CDR3 spells CASSSQPDYYGYTF. DNA of the CDR3: TGTGCCAGCAGTTCGCAACCCGACTACTATGGCTACACCTTC.

This clone was detected only a few times. This rearrangement joins TRBV12-3 or TRBV12-4 to TRBJ1-5; D might be TRBD1 (5 bases). V was shortened by 6 bases and J by 8 bases, with 14 bases between the two germline ends. The CDR3 length is 13 residues. The DNA of the CDR3 is TGTGCCAGCAGCCCTATCCCGGGGGAGCCCCAGCATTTT. Its translation is CASSPIPGEPQHF.

This chain connects TRBV3-1 (or the pseudogene TRBV3-2) to TRBJ2-5; 8 bases line up with TRBD2. CDR1 is LGHDT, CDR2 YNNKEL, per germline (reference sequence). The CDR3 is made up of 16 amino acids. The V gene end was trimmed by 4 bases and the J gene end by 5 bases; junction bases not matched to a gene: 12. The CDR3 loop reads CASSLTSGGGMETQYF. CDR3 DNA: TGTGCCAGCAGCCTGACCTCTGGCGGGGGGATGGAGACCCAGTACTTC.